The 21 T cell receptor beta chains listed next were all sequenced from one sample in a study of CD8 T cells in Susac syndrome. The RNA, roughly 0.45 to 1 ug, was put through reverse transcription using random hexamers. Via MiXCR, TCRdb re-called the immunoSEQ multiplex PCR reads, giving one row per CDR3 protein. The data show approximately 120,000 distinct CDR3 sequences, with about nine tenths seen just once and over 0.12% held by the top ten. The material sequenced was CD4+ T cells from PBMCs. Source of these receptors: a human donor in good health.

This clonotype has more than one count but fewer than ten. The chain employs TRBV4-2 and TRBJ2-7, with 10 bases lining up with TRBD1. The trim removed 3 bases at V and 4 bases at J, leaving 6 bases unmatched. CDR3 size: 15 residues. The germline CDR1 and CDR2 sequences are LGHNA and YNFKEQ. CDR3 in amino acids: CASSHPGQGVYEQYF. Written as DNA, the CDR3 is TGTGCCAGCAGCCACCCAGGACAGGGGGTGTACGAGCAGTACTTC.

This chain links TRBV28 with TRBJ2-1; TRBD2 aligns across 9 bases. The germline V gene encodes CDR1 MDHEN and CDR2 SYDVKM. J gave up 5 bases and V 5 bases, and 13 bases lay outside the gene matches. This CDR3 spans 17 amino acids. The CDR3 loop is CASSPLHTSGFDNEQFF. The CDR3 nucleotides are TGTGCCAGCAGTCCCCTCCACACTAGCGGGTTTGACAATGAGCAGTTCTTC.

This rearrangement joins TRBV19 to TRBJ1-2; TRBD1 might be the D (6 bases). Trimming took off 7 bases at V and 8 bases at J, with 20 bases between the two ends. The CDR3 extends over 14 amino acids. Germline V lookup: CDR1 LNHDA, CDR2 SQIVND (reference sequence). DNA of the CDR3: TGTGCCAGTAACCCATCGGACAGCCTCTTCGGCTACACCTTC. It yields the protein CASNPSDSLFGYTF.

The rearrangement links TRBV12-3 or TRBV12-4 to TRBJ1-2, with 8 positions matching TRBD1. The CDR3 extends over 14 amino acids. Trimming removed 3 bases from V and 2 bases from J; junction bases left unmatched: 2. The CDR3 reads CASSLWTGNYGYTF. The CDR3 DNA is TGTGCCAGCAGTTTGTGGACAGGGAACTATGGCTACACCTTC.

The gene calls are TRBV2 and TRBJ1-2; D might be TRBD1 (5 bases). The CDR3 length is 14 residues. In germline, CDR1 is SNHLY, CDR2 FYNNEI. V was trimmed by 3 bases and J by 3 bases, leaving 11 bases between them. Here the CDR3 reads CASSEVWGDYGYTF. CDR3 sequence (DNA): TGTGCCAGCAGTGAGGTTTGGGGGGACTATGGCTACACCTTC.

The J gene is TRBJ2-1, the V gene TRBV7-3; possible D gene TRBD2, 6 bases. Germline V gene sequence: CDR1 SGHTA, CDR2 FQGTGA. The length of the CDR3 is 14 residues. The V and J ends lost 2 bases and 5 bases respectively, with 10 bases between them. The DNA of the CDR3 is TGTGCCAGCAGCTTAGGGCGGGGCGACAATGAGCAGTTCTTC. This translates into CASSLGRGDNEQFF.

CDR3 protein: CASTPEGTDTQYF. CDR3 in DNA: TGTGCCAGCACTCCGGAGGGAACAGATACGCAGTATTTT. The chain carries TRBV7-9 and TRBJ2-3; TRBD2 might be the D (6 bases). CDR3 length: 13 amino acids. Trimming removed 7 bases from V and 3 bases from J, with 11 bases in between. Germline values: CDR1 SEHNR, CDR2 FQNEAQ (reference sequence). Complete variable domain (other parts from reference TRBV7-9 and TRBJ2-3): DTGVSQNPRHKITKRGQNVTFRCDPISEHNRLYWYRQTLGQGPEFLTYFQNEAQLEKSRLLSDRFSAERPKGSFSTLEIQRTEQGDSAMYLCASTPEGTDTQYFGPGTRLTVL.

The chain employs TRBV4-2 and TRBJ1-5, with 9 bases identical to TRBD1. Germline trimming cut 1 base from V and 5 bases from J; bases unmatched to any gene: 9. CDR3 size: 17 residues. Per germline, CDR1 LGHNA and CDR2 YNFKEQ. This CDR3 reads CASSQGDRTGADQPQHF. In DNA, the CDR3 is TGTGCCAGCAGCCAAGGGGACCGGACAGGGGCGGATCAGCCCCAGCATTTT.

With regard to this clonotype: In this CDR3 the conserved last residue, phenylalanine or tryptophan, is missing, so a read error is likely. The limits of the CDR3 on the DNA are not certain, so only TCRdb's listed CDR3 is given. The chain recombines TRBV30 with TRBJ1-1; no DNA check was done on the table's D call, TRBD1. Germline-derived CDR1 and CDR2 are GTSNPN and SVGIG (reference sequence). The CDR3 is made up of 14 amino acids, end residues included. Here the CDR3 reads CAWSHRAGTGQAFS.

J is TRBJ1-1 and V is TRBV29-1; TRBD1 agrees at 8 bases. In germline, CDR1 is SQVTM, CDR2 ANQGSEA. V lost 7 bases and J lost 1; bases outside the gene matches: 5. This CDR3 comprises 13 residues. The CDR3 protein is CSGTGTGNTEAFF. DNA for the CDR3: TGCAGCGGCACTGGGACAGGGAACACTGAAGCTTTCTTT.

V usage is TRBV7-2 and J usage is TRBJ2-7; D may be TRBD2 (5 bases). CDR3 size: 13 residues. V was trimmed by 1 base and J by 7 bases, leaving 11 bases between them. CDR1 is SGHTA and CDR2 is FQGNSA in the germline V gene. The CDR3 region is CASSLVSGWEQYF. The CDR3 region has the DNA TGTGCCAGCAGCTTAGTATCGGGATGGGAGCAGTACTTC.

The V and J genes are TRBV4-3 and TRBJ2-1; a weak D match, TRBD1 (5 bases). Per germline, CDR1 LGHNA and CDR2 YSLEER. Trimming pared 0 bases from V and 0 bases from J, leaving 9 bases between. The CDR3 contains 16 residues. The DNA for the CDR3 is TGCGCCAGCAGCCAAGAGGGCAGGGCCTCCTACAATGAGCAGTTCTTC. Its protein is CASSQEGRASYNEQFF.

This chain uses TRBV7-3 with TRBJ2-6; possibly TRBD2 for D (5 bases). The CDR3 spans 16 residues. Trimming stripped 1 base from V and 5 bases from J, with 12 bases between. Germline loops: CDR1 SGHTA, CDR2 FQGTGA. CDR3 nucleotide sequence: TGTGCCAGCAGCTTAATTGAGACTACTCGGGCCAACGTCCTGACTTTC. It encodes CASSLIETTRANVLTF.

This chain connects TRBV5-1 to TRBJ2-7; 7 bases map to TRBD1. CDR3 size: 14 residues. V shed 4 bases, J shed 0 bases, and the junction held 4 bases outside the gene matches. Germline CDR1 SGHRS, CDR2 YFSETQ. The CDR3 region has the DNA TGCGCCAGCAGCCTGACAGGGAACTCCTACGAGCAGTACTTC. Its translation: CASSLTGNSYEQYF.

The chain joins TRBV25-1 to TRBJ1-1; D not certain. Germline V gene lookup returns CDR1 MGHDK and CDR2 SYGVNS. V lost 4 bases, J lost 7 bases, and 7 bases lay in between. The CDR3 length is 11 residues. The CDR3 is CASSGLVEAFF. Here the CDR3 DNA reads TGTGCCAGCAGTGGTTTAGTTGAAGCTTTCTTT.

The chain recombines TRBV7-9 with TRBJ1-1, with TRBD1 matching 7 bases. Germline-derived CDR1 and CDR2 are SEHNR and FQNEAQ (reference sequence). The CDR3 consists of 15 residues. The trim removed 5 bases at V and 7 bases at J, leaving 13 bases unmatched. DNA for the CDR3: TGTGCCAGCAGCCTTTTAGAGTACAGGGGCGTTGAAGCTTTCTTT. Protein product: CASSLLEYRGVEAFF.

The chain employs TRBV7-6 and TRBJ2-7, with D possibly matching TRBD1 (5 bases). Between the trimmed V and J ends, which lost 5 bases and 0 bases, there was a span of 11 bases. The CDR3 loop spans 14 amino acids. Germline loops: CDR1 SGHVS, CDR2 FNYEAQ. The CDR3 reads CASSPGGASYEQYF. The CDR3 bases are TGTGCCAGCAGCCCGGGTGGGGCCTCCTACGAGCAGTACTTC. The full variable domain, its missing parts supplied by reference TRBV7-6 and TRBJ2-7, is GAGVSQSPRYKVTKRGQDVALRCDPISGHVSLYWYRQALGQGPEFLTYFNYEAQQDKSGLPNDRFSAERPEGSISTLTIQRTEQRDSAMYRCASSPGGASYEQYFGPGTRLTVT.

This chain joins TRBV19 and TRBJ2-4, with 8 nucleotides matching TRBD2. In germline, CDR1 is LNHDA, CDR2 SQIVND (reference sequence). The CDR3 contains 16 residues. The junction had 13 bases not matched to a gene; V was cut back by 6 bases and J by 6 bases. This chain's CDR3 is CASRSAGGRDANIQYF. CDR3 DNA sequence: TGTGCCAGTAGGAGTGCGGGAGGCCGAGACGCAAACATTCAGTACTTC.

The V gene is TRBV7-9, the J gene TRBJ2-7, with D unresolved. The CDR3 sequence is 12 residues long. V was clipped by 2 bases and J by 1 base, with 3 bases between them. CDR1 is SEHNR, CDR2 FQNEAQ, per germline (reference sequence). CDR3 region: CASSLRSYEQYF. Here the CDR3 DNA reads TGTGCCAGCAGCTTAAGGTCCTACGAGCAGTACTTC. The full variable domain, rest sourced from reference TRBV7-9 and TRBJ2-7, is DTGVSQNPRHKITKRGQNVTFRCDPISEHNRLYWYRQTLGQGPEFLTYFQNEAQLEKSRLLSDRFSAERPKGSFSTLEIQRTEQGDSAMYLCASSLRSYEQYFGPGTRLTVT.

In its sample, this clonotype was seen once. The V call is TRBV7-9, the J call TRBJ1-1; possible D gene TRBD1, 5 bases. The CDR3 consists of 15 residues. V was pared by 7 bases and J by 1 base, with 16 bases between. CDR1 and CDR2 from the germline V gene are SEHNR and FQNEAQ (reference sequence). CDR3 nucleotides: TGTGCCAGCAACCCGACCGGGGCAGGGAACACTGAAGCTTTCTTT. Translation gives CASNPTGAGNTEAFF. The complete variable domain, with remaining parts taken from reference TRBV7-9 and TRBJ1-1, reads DTGVSQNPRHKITKRGQNVTFRCDPISEHNRLYWYRQTLGQGPEFLTYFQNEAQLEKSRLLSDRFSAERPKGSFSTLEIQRTEQGDSAMYLCASNPTGAGNTEAFFGQGTRLTVV.

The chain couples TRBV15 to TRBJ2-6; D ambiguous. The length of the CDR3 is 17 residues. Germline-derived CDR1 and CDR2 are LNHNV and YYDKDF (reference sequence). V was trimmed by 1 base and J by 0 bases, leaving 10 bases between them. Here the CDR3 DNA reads TGTGCCACCAGCAGAGTAAAGACCTACTCTGGGGCCAACGTCCTGACTTTC. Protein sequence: CATSRVKTYSGANVLTF.